The clone carrying this T cell receptor (beta chain) was counted ten times or more. This sample is drawn from a study of early T cells in non-severe SARS-CoV-2 infection. Trimming pared 5 bases from V and 2 bases from J, leaving 8 bases between. The CDR3 extends over 13 amino acids. Looked up from germline, CDR1 is SGHTA and CDR2 is FQGNSA. TCRdb reanalysed the 5' RACE reads using MiXCR and keeps one entry per CDR3 protein. The table has tens of thousands of distinct CDR3 sequences, roughly 9.4% seen once. This clonotype was obtained from an adult who was a healthcare worker with PCR-confirmed SARS-CoV-2 infection or an uninfected control (not recorded which). The specimen sequenced was whole blood. The V call is TRBV7-2, the J call TRBJ2-3; D unclear. In DNA form, the CDR3 reads TGTGCCAGCAGCCCTACAACCACAGATACGCAGTATTTT. Translated, it gives CASSPTTTDTQYF.